One and the same sample provided the 32 T cell receptor beta chains below, sequenced in a study of post-analysis software for immune sequencing data. Unique molecular identifiers were carried by the TCR beta cDNA libraries. TCRdb ran MiXCR on the PCR reads and lists one entry per CDR3 protein. The table lists around 160,000 distinct CDR3 sequences, 30% to 45% of them singletons. The specimen was blood, collected after autologous hematopoietic stem cell transplantation. These receptors were collected from a girl aged 10-17 years with multiple sclerosis.

The V call is TRBV5-1, the J call TRBJ2-1; a possible D gene is TRBD2 (6 bases). Trimming took 3 bases from V and 10 from J, leaving 14 bases between them. The CDR3 contains 13 residues. Germline V gene sequence: CDR1 SGHRS, CDR2 YFSETQ. CDR3 sequence reads: CASSSRLDLEQFF. For the CDR3, the DNA is TGCGCCAGCAGCTCCCGACTAGATCTAGAGCAGTTCTTC.

This chain joins TRBV7-2 and TRBJ2-7; D unresolved. The germline V gene encodes CDR1 SGHTA and CDR2 FQGNSA. The CDR3 covers 12 residues. V lost 5 bases to trimming and J lost 7 bases, with 12 bases between them. The CDR3 coding sequence is TGTGCCAGCAGCCTCTGGAGAAAGGAGCAGTACTTC. It specifies CASSLWRKEQYF.

The chain recombines TRBV10-3 with TRBJ2-3; D gene unclear. V lost 8 bases and J lost 2, with 5 bases in between. This CDR3 has 11 residues. Per the germline V gene, CDR1 is ENHRY and CDR2 is SYGVKD. The CDR3 here is CAIQVTDTQYF. In DNA form, the CDR3 reads TGTGCCATCCAGGTCACAGATACGCAGTATTTT.

This clonotype was observed a handful of times. This chain uses TRBV4-1 with TRBJ1-5, with a weak D call TRBD1 (5 bases). V was trimmed by 0 bases and J by 9 bases, leaving 15 bases between them. Germline-derived CDR1 and CDR2 are MGHRA and YSYEKL. The CDR3 contains 15 residues. CDR3 bases: TGCGCCAGCAGCCAAGATAGGGGCCCTCATGCGCCCCAGCATTTT. Translating gives CASSQDRGPHAPQHF.

In this sample, this clonotype turned up a few times. The rearrangement joins TRBV7-2 to TRBJ2-1; 9 bases agree with TRBD2. The germline V gene has CDR1 SGHTA and CDR2 FQGNSA. V shed 4 bases and J 4 bases; nucleotides not matched to a gene: 5. The CDR3 runs to 15 residues. CDR3 coding DNA: TGTGCCAGCAGCTCAAGGACTAGCGCTTACAATGAGCAGTTCTTC. Protein sequence: CASSSRTSAYNEQFF.

This clonotype was recorded a few times. CDR3 sequence reads: CASGLETGYNEQFF. The CDR3 nucleotides read TGTGCTAGTGGTTTGGAGACAGGATACAATGAGCAGTTCTTC. This chain joins TRBV12-5 and TRBJ2-1; possibly TRBD1 for D (6 bases). The germline V gene encodes CDR1 LGHNT and CDR2 FRNRAP. This CDR3 region has 14 residues. Trimming shortened V by 1 base and J by 4 bases, and 8 bases separated the two germline ends. Full variable domain (outside the CDR3, taken from reference TRBV12-5 and TRBJ2-1): DARVTQTPRHKVTEMGQEVTMRCQPILGHNTVFWYRQTMMQGLELLAYFRNRAPLDDSGMPKDRFSAEMPDATLATLKIQPSEPRDSAVYFCASGLETGYNEQFFGPGTRLTVL.

This clonotype was seen at least ten times. The chain links TRBV3-1 to TRBJ2-7; D gene unclear. V was pared by 5 bases and J by 3 bases, with 5 bases between. Germline values: CDR1 LGHDT, CDR2 YNNKEL (reference sequence). The CDR3 sequence is 11 residues long. The DNA of the CDR3 is TGTGCCAGCAGCGGGAACTACGAGCAGTACTTC. Protein product: CASSGNYEQYF.

V is TRBV18 and J is TRBJ2-1, with 8 bases aligning to TRBD1. CDR1 and CDR2 (germline): KGHSH, LQKENI. The CDR3 runs to 18 residues. V lost 2 bases and J lost 2; bases outside the gene matches: 11. In DNA, the CDR3 is TGTGCCAGCTCACCAAAACGTCCCGGACAGGGCCCCTACAATGAGCAGTTCTTC. It yields the protein CASSPKRPGQGPYNEQFF.

The sample holds one count of this clonotype. The chain recombines TRBV5-1 with TRBJ2-3; no firm D call. Germline lookup yields CDR1 SGHRS and CDR2 YFSETQ. Trimming pared 0 bases from V and 0 bases from J, leaving 5 bases between. There are 14 residues in the CDR3. The CDR3 nucleotides read TGCGCCAGCAGCTTGGTTTCTAGCACAGATACGCAGTATTTT. Protein: CASSLVSSTDTQYF. The full variable domain, with the rest looked up from reference TRBV5-1 and TRBJ2-3, is KAGVTQTPRYLIKTRGQQVTLSCSPISGHRSVSWYQQTPGQGLQFLFEYFSETQRNKGNFPGRFSGRQFSNSRSEMNVSTLELGDSALYLCASSLVSSTDTQYFGPGTRLTVL.

The V call is TRBV20-1, the J call TRBJ2-7; D is ambiguous. V was cut by 4 bases and J by 2 bases, with 12 bases left in between. CDR3 length: 13 amino acids. Germline V gene lookup returns CDR1 DFQATT and CDR2 SNEGSKA (reference sequence). The CDR3 is CSAIGRQAYEQYF. The CDR3 region has the DNA TGCAGTGCTATAGGCCGGCAGGCCTACGAGCAGTACTTC.

V usage is TRBV5-1 and J usage is TRBJ2-7, with D perhaps TRBD1 (6 bases). Germline V gene lookup returns CDR1 SGHRS and CDR2 YFSETQ. This CDR3 has 16 residues. Trimming shortened V by 0 bases and J by 4 bases, and 17 bases separated the two germline ends. The CDR3, as DNA: TGCGCCAGCAGCTTGGAGGCGGGTGGCAGGGGATACGAGCAGTACTTC. Its protein is CASSLEAGGRGYEQYF. Drawing the rest from reference TRBV5-1 and TRBJ2-7, the complete variable domain is KAGVTQTPRYLIKTRGQQVTLSCSPISGHRSVSWYQQTPGQGLQFLFEYFSETQRNKGNFPGRFSGRQFSNSRSEMNVSTLELGDSALYLCASSLEAGGRGYEQYFGPGTRLTVT.

The chain has TRBV11-2 and TRBJ2-1; no definite D call. With 4 bases removed from V and 5 bases from J, the gap between germline ends came to 9 bases. This CDR3 region has 13 residues. Germline V gene sequence: CDR1 SGHAT, CDR2 FQNNGV. The CDR3 is CASSSWDDNEQFF. The DNA of the CDR3 is TGTGCCAGCAGCTCCTGGGATGACAATGAGCAGTTCTTC.

Remarks on this clonotype: The junction and the germline gene differ at one end; a read error may be behind it. This chain joins TRBV10-3 and TRBJ1-5; 8 bases align to TRBD1. CDR3 length: 14 amino acids. Germline CDR1 reads ENHRY; CDR2 reads SYGVKD. The CDR3 DNA sequence: TGTGCCAGCGGGACAGGTGATAGCAATCGGCCCCAGCATTTT. It translates to CASGTGDSNRPQHF.

This clonotype was observed a few times. The V and J genes are TRBV12-3 or TRBV12-4 and TRBJ2-3; 10 bases line up with TRBD1. Trimming took 6 bases from V and 2 from J; bases not matched to a gene: 5. This CDR3 has 15 amino acids. This CDR3 reads CASSPGTGDTDTQYF. The CDR3 DNA sequence: TGTGCCAGCAGCCCCGGGACAGGGGACACAGATACGCAGTATTTT.

This clonotype was counted a few times. J is TRBJ2-1 and V is TRBV5-5; D remains unclear. Germline V gene data show CDR1 as SGHKS and CDR2 as YYEKEE (reference sequence). The CDR3 totals 13 residues. V shed 2 bases and J shed 10 bases, with 13 bases lying between them. This CDR3 is CASSFNELGEQFF. The DNA for the CDR3 is TGTGCCAGCAGCTTCAACGAGTTAGGGGAGCAGTTCTTC.

J is TRBJ2-1 and V is TRBV12-3 or TRBV12-4; D remains unclear. CDR3 size: 11 residues. Trimming took off 3 bases at V and 10 bases at J, with 7 bases between the two ends. CDR3 in amino acids: CASSLGSEQFF. Here the CDR3 DNA reads TGTGCCAGCAGTTTGGGTTCGGAGCAGTTCTTC.

The rearrangement uses TRBV20-1 and TRBJ2-7; 11 nucleotides match TRBD2. J lost 3 bases, V lost 5 bases, and 6 bases had no gene match. The CDR3 sequence is 14 residues long. Germline-derived CDR1 and CDR2 are DFQATT and SNEGSKA (reference sequence). CDR3 sequence reads: CSAETSGTFYEQYF. Written as DNA, the CDR3 is TGCAGTGCTGAGACTAGCGGGACGTTCTACGAGCAGTACTTC.

The chain has TRBV7-9 and TRBJ2-3; tentatively, D is TRBD2 (6 bases). The V and J ends lost 5 bases and 3 bases respectively, with 18 bases between them. The CDR3 spans 16 residues. Germline V lookup: CDR1 SEHNR, CDR2 FQNEAQ (reference sequence). CDR3 DNA sequence: TGTGCCAGCAGCACGGGAACTTTCGGAGGGACAGATACGCAGTATTTT. It codes for CASSTGTFGGTDTQYF.

The rearrangement links TRBV7-9 to TRBJ2-4; D could derive from TRBD1 or TRBD2 (5 bases each). The DNA end is a closer match to TRBJ2-7, so the J assignment may be wrong. This CDR3 spans 15 amino acids. From germline, CDR1 is SEHNR and CDR2 FQNEAQ (reference sequence). Here the CDR3 reads CASSSSGTRAYEQYF. The CDR3 DNA reads as TGTGCCAGCAGCTCCTCCGGGACGAGAGCCTACGAGCAGTACTTC.

The chain recombines TRBV24-1 with TRBJ2-5, with TRBD2 matching over 8 bases. This CDR3 has 15 residues. The V and J ends lost 4 bases and 0 bases, in that order; junction bases with no gene match: 3. CDR1 is KGHDR and CDR2 is SFDVKD in the germline V gene. The CDR3 sequence: CATSEGGGHQETQYF. The DNA for the CDR3 is TGTGCCACCAGTGAAGGCGGGGGGCACCAAGAGACCCAGTACTTC.

This clonotype has more than one count but fewer than ten. J is TRBJ2-1 and V is TRBV11-2, with a possible D match to TRBD1 (6 bases). The CDR3 runs 14 residues. Germline V CDR1 and CDR2: SGHAT, FQNNGV. The V end lost 5 bases, the J end lost 6 bases, and 14 bases lay between the germline ends. The CDR3 nucleotides read TGTGCCAGCAGCCCCGGGACACGGGTCAATGAGCAGTTCTTC. Translating it yields CASSPGTRVNEQFF.

The V call is TRBV6-5, the J call TRBJ2-7; D is perhaps TRBD1 (5 bases). This CDR3 spans 13 amino acids. Germline V gene sequence: CDR1 MNHEY, CDR2 SVGAGI. Trimming removed 5 bases at V and 3 bases at J, with 11 bases between. The CDR3 sequence: CASSRRQIYEQYF. In nucleotides, the CDR3 is TGTGCCAGCAGTCGCAGACAGATCTACGAGCAGTACTTC.

The chain employs TRBV7-8 and TRBJ2-7; perhaps TRBD2 as D (6 bases). V lost 3 bases to trimming and J lost 3 bases, with 9 bases between them. CDR3 length equals 13 residues. Germline assignment: CDR1 SGHVS and CDR2 FQNEAQ. The CDR3 DNA reads TGTGCCAGCAGCTTTACCGGGGGCTACGAGCAGTACTTC. Translated, it gives CASSFTGGYEQYF. The whole variable domain, filled in from reference TRBV7-8 and TRBJ2-7, reads GAGVSQSPRYKVAKRGQDVALRCDPISGHVSLFWYQQALGQGPEFLTYFQNEAQLDKSGLPSDRFFAERPEGSVSTLKIQRTQQEDSAVYLCASSFTGGYEQYFGPGTRLTVT.

This clonotype was detected only a few times. The chain has TRBV30 and TRBJ2-7; D might be TRBD2 (5 bases). Germline V CDR1 and CDR2: GTSNPN, SVGIG (reference sequence). Trimming took off 0 bases at V and 2 bases at J, with 17 bases between the two ends. This CDR3 contains 16 residues. The CDR3 DNA is TGTGCCTGGAGTGTATGGGAGCCCAGCTTCACCTACGAGCAGTACTTC. The encoded protein is CAWSVWEPSFTYEQYF.

This clonotype was seen a handful of times. V is TRBV20-1 and J is TRBJ1-5, with TRBD1 matching over 7 bases. The CDR3 is made up of 16 amino acids. CDR1 and CDR2 from the germline V gene are DFQATT and SNEGSKA (reference sequence). Trimming at V came to 3 bases and at J to 7 bases, leaving 15 bases not matched to a gene. CDR3 protein: CSARRISDRAVQPQHF. The DNA of the CDR3 is TGCAGTGCTAGGAGAATCAGCGACAGGGCGGTCCAGCCCCAGCATTTT.

The sample holds a few counts of this clonotype. The chain links TRBV5-6 to TRBJ2-1; no firm D call. The CDR3 has 13 amino acids. V lost 2 bases and J lost 7, with 10 bases in between. Germline lookup yields CDR1 SGHDT and CDR2 YYEEEE. The CDR3 DNA is TGTGCCAGCAGCTTTGTCAAGCAGAATGAGCAGTTCTTC. This translates into CASSFVKQNEQFF.

The chain employs TRBV12-3 or TRBV12-4 and TRBJ1-1; TRBD1 is a possible D gene (6 bases). V was cut by 6 bases and J by 5 bases, with 13 bases left in between. CDR3 length: 13 residues. CDR3 amino acids: CASSSGARTEAFF. The DNA of the CDR3 is TGTGCCAGCAGCTCAGGGGCGCGGACTGAAGCTTTCTTT.

V is TRBV28 and J is TRBJ1-1, with 8 bases lining up with TRBD1. This CDR3 is 16 amino acids long. Germline V lookup: CDR1 MDHEN, CDR2 SYDVKM. Losses at the gene ends were 8 bases for V and 2 bases for J; bases not matched to a gene: 13. As DNA, the CDR3 is TGTGCCAGCGCGCGCTCGACAGGGGTACTAAACACTGAAGCTTTCTTT. Translated, it gives CASARSTGVLNTEAFF.

The V call is TRBV27, the J call TRBJ2-1; D tentatively reads TRBD1 or TRBD2 (5 bases each). The J call is uncertain, as TRBJ2-7 better fits the DNA end. Germline assignment: CDR1 MNHEY and CDR2 SMNVEV (reference sequence). The CDR3 is 16 amino acids. The CDR3 spells CASSFSGTNSYNEQYF. Written as DNA, the CDR3 is TGTGCCAGCAGTTTCTCCGGGACGAACTCCTACAATGAGCAGTACTTC.

This sequence joins TRBV14 and TRBJ2-5; 7 bases fit TRBD2. CDR3 length: 14 amino acids. Germline CDR1 reads SGHDN; CDR2 reads FVKESK. The V and J ends lost 1 base and 4 bases, in that order; junction bases with no gene match: 3. In DNA form, the CDR3 reads TGTGCCAGCAGCCAAGCCCTAGCGGTAGAGACCCAGTACTTC. Translation gives CASSQALAVETQYF.

This CDR3 is CSARASGGSYNEQFF. The DNA of the CDR3 is TGCAGTGCTAGGGCTAGCGGGGGCTCCTACAATGAGCAGTTCTTC. The J gene is TRBJ2-1, the V gene TRBV20-1; 10 nucleotides line up with TRBD2. The V gene end was trimmed by 3 bases and the J gene end by 0 bases; junction bases not matched to a gene: 2. CDR1 DFQATT and CDR2 SNEGSKA come from the germline V gene (reference sequence). The CDR3 runs to 15 residues.

The CDR3 loop reads CASDPRGEAYYGYTF. CDR3 in DNA: TGTGCCAGCGATCCCCGCGGGGAGGCCTACTATGGCTACACCTTC. This chain joins TRBV6-6 and TRBJ1-2; unclear D gene. This CDR3 has 15 residues. Germline values: CDR1 MNHNY, CDR2 SVGAGI (reference sequence). The V end lost 8 bases, the J end lost 3 bases, and 19 bases lay between the germline ends.